The table lists the clone carrying this TCR beta chain with a count of one. Reverse transcription of extracted RNA yielded cDNA, which provided the sequencing template. The table came from immunoSEQ multiplex PCR; TCRdb's copy has only in-frame clones and leaves some out. The data contain about 150,000 clones, roughly 53% of them seen just once; the ten biggest clones take up about 6%. The sample comes from a study of CD8+ T cells in alopecia areata. The CDR3 covers 15 residues. V dropped 4 bases and J dropped 0 bases, with 10 bases sitting between them. Germline-derived CDR1 and CDR2 are SGHAT and FQNNGV. Specimens obtained from alopecia areata patients comprised lesional scalp punch biopsies and peripheral blood.

The specimen was CD4+ T cells sorted from blood, collected at week 0. The TCR originated in a human donor with alopecia areata. The rearrangement links TRBV11-2 to TRBJ2-1; weak D call: TRBD1 (5 bases). The CDR3 here is CASSSRRGSYNEQFF. For the CDR3, the DNA is TGTGCCAGCAGCTCCCGTAGGGGCTCCTACAATGAGCAGTTCTTC.